This is a list of T cell receptor beta chains from one sample in a study of blood T cell repertoires in COVID-19. Here immunoSEQ multiplex PCR was the method, and the copy in TCRdb shows in-frame clones only, minus some. The data contain a few hundred thousand clones, roughly nine tenths of them singletons. The sample taken for sequencing was peripheral blood. The receptors shown here come from a woman between 45 and 65 years old with acute or convalescent COVID-19. Both conserved end residues are part of each CDR3. The D gene is left open where the match is weak. A row's size may be missing; if present it is once, few, many or a size class.

D gene: TRBD2
J gene: TRBJ2-1
clone size: .
CDR3 length: 14
V gene: TRBV3-1/TRBV3-2
CDR3 protein: CASRTSGGYNEQFF
CDR3 DNA: TGTGCCAGCAGGACTAGCGGGGGATACAATGAGCAGTTCTTC

D gene: .
J gene: TRBJ1-3
clone size: few
CDR3 length: 12
V gene: TRBV12-3/TRBV12-4
CDR3 protein: CASTKAGNTIYF
CDR3 DNA: TGTGCCAGTACTAAGGCCGGAAACACCATATATTTT

D gene: TRBD2
J gene: TRBJ2-7
clone size: .
CDR3 length: 15
V gene: TRBV18
CDR3 protein: CASSPNRGDPYEQYF
CDR3 DNA: TGTGCCAGCTCACCAAACCGGGGGGACCCCTACGAGCAGTACTTC

D gene: .
J gene: TRBJ1-1
clone size: .
CDR3 length: 14
V gene: TRBV19
CDR3 protein: CASGGRGVMAEAFF
CDR3 DNA: TGTGCCAGTGGCGGGCGGGGGGTGATGGCTGAAGCTTTCTTT

D gene: TRBD2
J gene: TRBJ2-7
clone size: once
CDR3 length: 13
V gene: TRBV6-6
CDR3 protein: CASSSGLAGESYF
CDR3 DNA: TGTGCCAGCAGTTCCGGACTAGCGGGAGAATCGTACTTC

D gene: .
J gene: TRBJ1-2
clone size: .
CDR3 length: 14
V gene: TRBV28
CDR3 protein: CASSLAGALYGYTF
CDR3 DNA: TGTGCCAGCAGTTTGGCAGGGGCCCTCTATGGCTACACCTTC

D gene: .
J gene: TRBJ2-3
clone size: .
CDR3 length: 17
V gene: TRBV19
CDR3 protein: CASSIGYQGRLTDTQYF
CDR3 DNA: TGTGCCAGTAGTATAGGGTATCAGGGTCGACTCACAGATACGCAGTATTTT

D gene: .
J gene: TRBJ1-6
clone size: .
CDR3 length: 13
V gene: TRBV15
CDR3 protein: CATRQDYNSPLHF
CDR3 DNA: TGTGCCACCAGGCAGGACTATAATTCACCCCTCCACTTT

D gene: TRBD1
J gene: TRBJ1-5
clone size: few
CDR3 length: 15
V gene: TRBV19
CDR3 protein: CASRRGTGVNQPQHF
CDR3 DNA: TGTGCCAGTAGGAGGGGGACAGGGGTAAATCAGCCCCAGCATTTT

D gene: TRBD2
J gene: TRBJ2-3
clone size: .
CDR3 length: 16
V gene: TRBV13
CDR3 protein: CASSLWRGGPGDTQYF
CDR3 DNA: TGTGCCAGCAGCTTATGGCGGGGGGGACCCGGAGATACGCAGTATTTT

D gene: TRBD1
J gene: TRBJ1-1
clone size: .
CDR3 length: 13
V gene: TRBV20-1
CDR3 protein: CSASGQGASEAFF
CDR3 DNA: TGCAGTGCTAGTGGACAGGGGGCTTCTGAAGCTTTCTTT

D gene: .
J gene: TRBJ2-2
clone size: once
CDR3 length: 18
V gene: TRBV11-2
CDR3 protein: CASSLALMPNANTGELFF
CDR3 DNA: TGTGCCAGCAGCTTAGCCCTAATGCCAAATGCGAACACCGGGGAGCTGTTTTTT

D gene: .
J gene: TRBJ1-5
clone size: .
CDR3 length: 14
V gene: TRBV2
CDR3 protein: CASSDDRTSQPQHF
CDR3 DNA: TGTGCCAGCAGCGACGACAGGACCAGTCAGCCCCAGCATTTT

D gene: TRBD2
J gene: TRBJ2-4
clone size: .
CDR3 length: 14
V gene: TRBV19
CDR3 protein: CASAGTSGGLIQYF
CDR3 DNA: TGTGCCAGTGCGGGGACTAGCGGGGGATTAATTCAGTACTTC

D gene: TRBD1
J gene: TRBJ1-4
clone size: .
CDR3 length: 17
V gene: TRBV4-1
CDR3 protein: CASSQSFGNRGNEKLFF
CDR3 DNA: TGCGCCAGCAGCCAGTCCTTTGGGAACAGGGGGAATGAAAAACTGTTTTTT

D gene: .
J gene: TRBJ1-2
clone size: .
CDR3 length: 15
V gene: TRBV24-1
CDR3 protein: CATSDSSRRGYGYTF
CDR3 DNA: TGTGCCACCAGTGATTCGTCCCGGAGGGGCTATGGCTACACCTTC

D gene: .
J gene: TRBJ2-5
clone size: .
CDR3 length: 12
V gene: TRBV10-3
CDR3 protein: CAITGDGETQYF
CDR3 DNA: TGTGCCATCACAGGGGACGGAGAGACCCAGTACTTC

D gene: TRBD2
J gene: TRBJ2-1
clone size: .
CDR3 length: 14
V gene: TRBV5-1
CDR3 protein: CASSLPSGPNEQFF
CDR3 DNA: TGCGCCAGCAGCTTACCTAGCGGACCCAATGAGCAGTTCTTC

D gene: TRBD1
J gene: TRBJ1-2
clone size: .
CDR3 length: 16
V gene: TRBV14
CDR3 protein: CASSPTGIFSVDGYTF
CDR3 DNA: TGTGCCAGCAGCCCGACAGGGATATTTTCCGTTGATGGCTACACCTTC

D gene: TRBD1
J gene: TRBJ1-4
clone size: few
CDR3 length: 15
V gene: TRBV13
CDR3 protein: CASSRPGDRNEKLFF
CDR3 DNA: TGTGCCAGCAGCCGTCCCGGGGACAGGAACGAAAAACTGTTTTTT

D gene: .
J gene: TRBJ2-3
clone size: .
CDR3 length: 16
V gene: TRBV6-5
CDR3 protein: CASSYVPDSSTDTQYF
CDR3 DNA: TGTGCCAGCAGTTACGTACCAGACTCTAGCACAGATACGCAGTATTTT

D gene: TRBD1
J gene: TRBJ1-2
clone size: .
CDR3 length: 14
V gene: TRBV27
CDR3 protein: CASSLVDRGQGVTF
CDR3 DNA: TGTGCCAGCAGTTTAGTGGACCGGGGACAGGGAGTCACCTTC

D gene: .
J gene: TRBJ1-1
clone size: .
CDR3 length: 13
V gene: TRBV12-5
CDR3 protein: CASGLGENTEAFF
CDR3 DNA: TGTGCTAGTGGTTTAGGGGAGAACACTGAAGCTTTCTTT

D gene: .
J gene: TRBJ1-6
clone size: .
CDR3 length: 16
V gene: TRBV7-2
CDR3 protein: CASSLGVARNNSPLHF
CDR3 DNA: TGTGCCAGCAGCTTAGGGGTGGCGAGGAATAATTCACCCCTCCACTTT

D gene: .
J gene: TRBJ2-3
clone size: many
CDR3 length: 13
V gene: TRBV27
CDR3 protein: CASSSVLADTQYF
CDR3 DNA: TGTGCCAGCAGTTCGGTGTTGGCAGATACGCAGTATTTT

D gene: TRBD1
J gene: TRBJ1-5
clone size: .
CDR3 length: 16
V gene: TRBV19
CDR3 protein: CASNGGTGGRGQPQHF
CDR3 DNA: TGTGCCAGTAACGGCGGAACAGGGGGAAGGGGACAGCCCCAGCATTTT

D gene: .
J gene: TRBJ2-3
clone size: .
CDR3 length: 10
V gene: TRBV5-8
CDR3 protein: CASSLHTQYF
CDR3 DNA: TGTGCCAGCAGCCTCCATACGCAGTATTTT

D gene: .
J gene: TRBJ2-7
clone size: .
CDR3 length: 14
V gene: TRBV2
CDR3 protein: CASRPGFSSYEQYF
CDR3 DNA: TGTGCCAGCAGACCGGGTTTTAGCTCCTACGAGCAGTACTTC

D gene: .
J gene: TRBJ1-5
clone size: .
CDR3 length: 15
V gene: TRBV5-1
CDR3 protein: CASSLEAGQNQPQHF
CDR3 DNA: TGCGCCAGCAGCTTGGAGGCAGGACAGAATCAGCCCCAGCATTTT

D gene: .
J gene: TRBJ2-5
clone size: once
CDR3 length: 14
V gene: TRBV4-2
CDR3 protein: CASSQDRGGETQYF
CDR3 DNA: TGTGCCAGCAGCCAAGACAGGGGTGGGGAGACCCAGTACTTC

D gene: .
J gene: TRBJ2-2
clone size: .
CDR3 length: 16
V gene: TRBV6-1
CDR3 protein: CASSELRGKEAGELFF
CDR3 DNA: TGTGCCAGCAGTGAATTACGGGGGAAGGAGGCCGGGGAGCTGTTTTTT

D gene: TRBD2
J gene: TRBJ2-5
clone size: .
CDR3 length: 18
V gene: TRBV19
CDR3 protein: CASHPGTSGSGVQETQYF
CDR3 DNA: TGTGCCAGTCACCCCGGGACTAGCGGGAGCGGGGTCCAAGAGACCCAGTACTTC

D gene: .
J gene: TRBJ2-1
clone size: .
CDR3 length: 15
V gene: TRBV30
CDR3 protein: CAWTHQGGPYNEQFF
CDR3 DNA: TGTGCCTGGACCCACCAGGGGGGTCCCTACAATGAGCAGTTCTTC

D gene: .
J gene: TRBJ2-1
clone size: .
CDR3 length: 15
V gene: TRBV6-4
CDR3 protein: CASNTTREKHNEQFF
CDR3 DNA: TGTGCCAGCAATACTACTCGGGAGAAGCACAATGAGCAGTTCTTC

D gene: TRBD1
J gene: TRBJ1-5
clone size: once
CDR3 length: 17
V gene: TRBV3-1/TRBV3-2
CDR3 protein: CASSHPDRGRSNQPQHF
CDR3 DNA: TGTGCCAGCAGCCACCCCGACAGGGGTAGGAGCAATCAGCCCCAGCATTTT

D gene: TRBD1
J gene: TRBJ2-6
clone size: .
CDR3 length: 17
V gene: TRBV9
CDR3 protein: CASSLSGTGTGANVLTF
CDR3 DNA: TGTGCCAGCAGCCTATCAGGGACAGGGACTGGGGCCAACGTCCTGACTTTC

D gene: .
J gene: TRBJ1-1
clone size: once
CDR3 length: 13
V gene: TRBV7-7
CDR3 protein: CASSLTQGSRAFF
CDR3 DNA: TGTGCCAGCAGCCTAACCCAGGGCTCAAGAGCTTTCTTT

D gene: .
J gene: TRBJ2-2
clone size: .
CDR3 length: 17
V gene: TRBV18
CDR3 protein: CASSPPAGGEWTGELFF
CDR3 DNA: TGTGCCAGCTCACCGCCGGCCGGGGGAGAGTGGACCGGGGAGCTGTTTTTT

D gene: .
J gene: TRBJ1-1
clone size: .
CDR3 length: 13
V gene: TRBV19
CDR3 protein: CASSTTVNTEAFF
CDR3 DNA: TGTGCCAGTAGTACGACAGTGAACACTGAAGCTTTCTTT

D gene: .
J gene: TRBJ2-5
clone size: .
CDR3 length: 13
V gene: TRBV5-4
CDR3 protein: CASSLNNQETQYF
CDR3 DNA: TGTGCCAGCAGCCTCAACAACCAAGAGACCCAGTACTTC

D gene: TRBD2
J gene: TRBJ2-3
clone size: .
CDR3 length: 12
V gene: TRBV30
CDR3 protein: CAWSGSGNTQYF
CDR3 DNA: TGTGCCTGGAGTGGAAGCGGGAACACGCAGTATTTT

D gene: TRBD1
J gene: TRBJ2-7
clone size: .
CDR3 length: 14
V gene: TRBV3-1/TRBV3-2
CDR3 protein: CASRQPGQGNEQYF
CDR3 DNA: TGTGCCAGCAGACAACCGGGACAGGGGAACGAGCAGTACTTC

D gene: .
J gene: TRBJ2-7
clone size: .
CDR3 length: 15
V gene: TRBV3-1/TRBV3-2
CDR3 protein: CASSQGFGGAYEQYF
CDR3 DNA: TGTGCCAGCAGCCAAGGGTTTGGCGGGGCCTACGAGCAGTACTTC

D gene: .
J gene: TRBJ2-4
clone size: .
CDR3 length: 10
V gene: TRBV25-1
CDR3 protein: CASKESIQYF
CDR3 DNA: TGTGCCAGCAAGGAGAGCATTCAGTACTTC

D gene: .
J gene: TRBJ1-4
clone size: .
CDR3 length: 13
V gene: TRBV5-6
CDR3 protein: CASSSQGIEKLFF
CDR3 DNA: TGTGCCAGCAGCTCGCAGGGAATTGAAAAACTGTTTTTT

D gene: TRBD2
J gene: TRBJ2-5
clone size: .
CDR3 length: 15
V gene: TRBV27
CDR3 protein: CASRLHPSGQETQYF
CDR3 DNA: TGTGCCAGCAGACTCCACCCTAGCGGACAAGAGACCCAGTACTTC

D gene: .
J gene: TRBJ2-7
clone size: .
CDR3 length: 11
V gene: TRBV10-3
CDR3 protein: CATQDSYEQYF
CDR3 DNA: TGTGCCACCCAGGACAGTTACGAGCAGTACTTC

D gene: .
J gene: TRBJ2-3
clone size: .
CDR3 length: 15
V gene: TRBV7-8
CDR3 protein: CASSRRDRGTDTQYF
CDR3 DNA: TGTGCCAGCAGTCGGCGGGACAGAGGGACCGATACGCAGTATTTT

D gene: .
J gene: TRBJ2-5
clone size: .
CDR3 length: 14
V gene: TRBV7-9
CDR3 protein: CASSLAGAVKTQYF
CDR3 DNA: TGTGCCAGCAGCTTAGCGGGAGCTGTAAAGACCCAGTACTTC